One sample yielded the 31 T cell receptor beta chains listed below, sequenced in a study of STAT5B mutations in CD4+ large granular lymphocyte leukemia. Data came from immunoSEQ multiplex PCR; TCRdb stores just in-frame clones and leaves some out. Of fewer than 45,000 clones listed, approximately 72% are singletons. The sample consisted of CD4+ T cells from blood buffy coats. The receptors were sampled from a human donor in good health.

The chain combines TRBV7-9 with TRBJ2-2, with a possible D match to TRBD2 (5 bases). Deletions cut 5 bases from V and 4 bases from J, with 14 bases between. Germline CDR1 is SEHNR and CDR2 is FQNEAQ (reference sequence). The CDR3 covers 15 residues. In DNA form, the CDR3 reads TGTGCCAGCAGCCGGGATCAAACGGGCACCGGGGAGCTGTTTTTT. This encodes CASSRDQTGTGELFF.

The CDR3 coding sequence is TGCGCCAGCAGCCAAGGAGGGGCAGGGCTTGGGGGCTCTGGAAACACCATATATTTT. This translates into CASSQGGAGLGGSGNTIYF. The chain links TRBV4-1 to TRBJ1-3, with D possibly being TRBD1 (5 bases). This CDR3 contains 19 residues. V was pared by 1 base and J by 0 bases, with 19 bases between. Germline V gene sequence: CDR1 MGHRA, CDR2 YSYEKL.

The chain uses TRBV5-5 and TRBJ2-5, with D unclear. Germline V CDR1 and CDR2: SGHKS, YYEKEE (reference sequence). This CDR3 is 14 amino acids long. The ends were cut back, 2 bases at V and 5 bases at J, with 13 bases in the middle. The CDR3 reads CASSFYGFSETQYF. The CDR3 DNA reads as TGTGCCAGCAGCTTTTATGGATTTTCGGAGACCCAGTACTTC.

The gene calls are TRBV5-1 and TRBJ2-7; D is unresolved. Germline V gene sequence: CDR1 SGHRS, CDR2 YFSETQ. There are 14 residues in the CDR3. V lost 0 bases and J lost 2, with 9 bases in between. The CDR3 DNA follows: TGCGCCAGCAGCTTGGGTAGGGATACCTACGAGCAGTACTTC. Translated, it gives CASSLGRDTYEQYF.

This sequence joins TRBV11-2 and TRBJ1-4, with 7 bases matching TRBD1. Germline values: CDR1 SGHAT, CDR2 FQNNGV. J lost 8 bases, V lost 1 base, and 4 bases had no gene match. This CDR3 has 14 amino acids. The CDR3: CASSLGQGEEKLFF. CDR3 sequence (DNA): TGTGCCAGCAGCTTAGGCCAGGGGGAAGAAAAACTGTTTTTT.

In this sample, this clone turned up a few times. The gene calls are TRBV5-6 and TRBJ1-1, with unresolved D. The CDR3 is 13 amino acids. Trimming removed 0 bases from V and 5 bases from J, with 8 bases in between. CDR1 is SGHDT, CDR2 YYEEEE, per germline. CDR3 DNA: TGTGCCAGCAGCTTGGATTGGGGAACTGAAGCTTTCTTT. As protein: CASSLDWGTEAFF.

The chain couples TRBV4-3 to TRBJ1-3; D possibly corresponds to TRBD1 (6 bases). Looked up from germline, CDR1 is LGHNA and CDR2 is YSLEER. This CDR3 spans 20 amino acids. Trimming pared 1 base from V and 0 bases from J, leaving 22 bases between. As DNA, the CDR3 is TGCGCCAGCAGCCAAGGTCTTCCTTTCGGGGGGGGGCTCTCTGGAAACACCATATATTTT. This translates into CASSQGLPFGGGLSGNTIYF.

The chain carries TRBV11-2 and TRBJ2-2; TRBD1 agrees at 8 bases. CDR3 size: 15 residues. From germline, CDR1 is SGHAT and CDR2 FQNNGV. V shed 4 bases, J shed 4 bases, and the junction held 5 bases outside the gene matches. The CDR3, as DNA: TGTGCCAGCAGCTCTCAGGGGGCGCGCACCGGGGAGCTGTTTTTT. Its protein product is CASSSQGARTGELFF.

This clone appeared once. V and J are TRBV5-6 and TRBJ2-4; D is ambiguous. The CDR3 runs to 14 residues. Looked up from germline, CDR1 is SGHDT and CDR2 is YYEEEE. Trimming cost V 2 bases and J 2 bases, with 8 bases left between them. The CDR3 DNA reads TGTGCCAGCAGCTTAAAGGGCCCCAAAAACATTCAGTACTTC. As protein: CASSLKGPKNIQYF.

The chain couples TRBV18 to TRBJ2-6, with 9 bases that match TRBD1. CDR3 size: 18 residues. The V segment lost 3 bases and the J segment 0 bases; nucleotides outside the gene matches: 6. Germline CDR1 reads KGHSH; CDR2 reads LQKENI. The CDR3 DNA is TGTGCCAGCTCACCTCCGGGACAGGGTGTCTCTGGGGCCAACGTCCTGACTTTC. It yields the protein CASSPPGQGVSGANVLTF. The full variable domain, its missing parts supplied by reference TRBV18 and TRBJ2-6, is NAGVMQNPRHLVRRRGQEARLRCSPMKGHSHVYWYRQLPEEGLKFMVYLQKENIIDESGMPKERFSAEFPKEGPSILRIQQVVRGDSAAYFCASSPPGQGVSGANVLTFGAGSRLTVL.

This chain uses TRBV6-1 with TRBJ1-5, with D unresolved. The CDR3 loop spans 13 amino acids. The V end was cut by 6 bases, the J end by 0 bases, with 6 bases between. Germline loops: CDR1 MNHNS, CDR2 SASEGT. CDR3 amino acids: CASRPNSNQPQHF. DNA of the CDR3: TGTGCCAGCAGGCCGAATAGCAATCAGCCCCAGCATTTT.

This chain uses TRBV5-1 with TRBJ2-3, with TRBD2 identical over 7 bases. Per the germline V gene, CDR1 is SGHRS and CDR2 is YFSETQ. J lost 5 bases, V lost 4 bases, and 13 bases had no gene match. The CDR3 sequence is 16 residues long. CDR3 nucleotide sequence: TGCGCCAGCAGCCCCCTTGGGGCGGGAGTAGGAGATACGCAGTATTTT. Its translation is CASSPLGAGVGDTQYF.

This sequence joins TRBV7-8 and TRBJ2-7; TRBD1 aligns across 12 bases. The CDR3 totals 16 residues. With 5 bases clipped from V and 6 bases from J, the junction kept 11 bases outside the gene matches. CDR1 is SGHVS, CDR2 FQNEAQ, per germline. The chain's CDR3 is CASSRSPGQGALEQYF. Here the CDR3 DNA reads TGTGCCAGCAGCCGAAGCCCGGGACAGGGGGCTCTCGAGCAGTACTTC.

V gene TRBV6-5 combines with J gene TRBJ1-5; D unresolved. The CDR3 extends over 13 amino acids. V lost 3 bases to trimming and J lost 5 bases, with 8 bases between them. Germline CDR1 and CDR2: MNHEY and SVGAGI. CDR3 coding DNA: TGTGCCAGCAGTTATTTCTCCGATCAGCCCCAGCATTTT. This sequence encodes CASSYFSDQPQHF.

This chain links TRBV14 with TRBJ2-4; D gene ambiguous. Trimming took off 0 bases at V and 5 bases at J, with 5 bases between the two ends. The CDR3 runs to 13 residues. Germline V gene lookup returns CDR1 SGHDN and CDR2 FVKESK. Here the CDR3 DNA reads TGTGCCAGCAGCCAAGATGCCCAAAACATTCAGTACTTC. Translated: CASSQDAQNIQYF.

Only a few counts were recorded for this clone. V usage is TRBV5-1 and J usage is TRBJ1-4, with unresolved D. CDR1 is SGHRS, CDR2 YFSETQ, per germline. This CDR3 is built from 13 residues. V was pared by 3 bases and J by 5 bases, with 8 bases between. CDR3: CASSWQTNEKLFF. The CDR3 nucleotides are TGCGCCAGCAGCTGGCAGACGAATGAAAAACTGTTTTTT. The full variable domain, its missing parts supplied by reference TRBV5-1 and TRBJ1-4, is KAGVTQTPRYLIKTRGQQVTLSCSPISGHRSVSWYQQTPGQGLQFLFEYFSETQRNKGNFPGRFSGRQFSNSRSEMNVSTLELGDSALYLCASSWQTNEKLFFGSGTQLSVL.

The chain recombines TRBV6-1 with TRBJ2-7, with 7 bases that match TRBD2. This CDR3 region has 15 residues. Germline trimming cut 2 bases from V and 2 bases from J; bases unmatched to any gene: 6. The germline V gene has CDR1 MNHNS and CDR2 SASEGT. DNA of the CDR3: TGTGCCAGCAGTGAACAGCTAGCGGAGACCTACGAGCAGTACTTC. Translated, it gives CASSEQLAETYEQYF.

The chain joins TRBV5-1 to TRBJ2-7, with D hard to call. With 4 bases removed from V and 0 bases from J, the gap between germline ends came to 14 bases. Germline CDR1 is SGHRS and CDR2 is YFSETQ. This CDR3 is 15 amino acids long. This chain's CDR3 is CASSPQTISSYEQYF. The CDR3 nucleotides are TGCGCCAGCAGCCCTCAAACAATCAGCTCCTACGAGCAGTACTTC. The entire variable domain, with the rest obtained from reference TRBV5-1 and TRBJ2-7, is as follows: KAGVTQTPRYLIKTRGQQVTLSCSPISGHRSVSWYQQTPGQGLQFLFEYFSETQRNKGNFPGRFSGRQFSNSRSEMNVSTLELGDSALYLCASSPQTISSYEQYFGPGTRLTVT.

The V gene is TRBV7-9, the J gene TRBJ2-1; possible D gene TRBD2, 6 bases. Germline CDR1 and CDR2: SEHNR and FQNEAQ (reference sequence). Trimming shortened V by 0 bases and J by 4 bases, and 13 bases separated the two germline ends. The CDR3 loop spans 16 amino acids. Here the CDR3 reads CASSLAEAGHYNEQFF. In DNA form, the CDR3 reads TGTGCCAGCAGCTTAGCGGAAGCGGGCCATTACAATGAGCAGTTCTTC.

The chain combines TRBV7-2 with TRBJ2-3, with D possibly TRBD1 on 5 matching bases. Trimming took 5 bases from V and 3 from J, leaving 9 bases between them. CDR3 size: 13 residues. CDR1 is SGHTA and CDR2 is FQGNSA in the germline V gene. As DNA, the CDR3 is TGTGCCAGCAGCCAGGGTTCTACAGATACGCAGTATTTT. This encodes CASSQGSTDTQYF.

This sequence joins TRBV10-3 and TRBJ2-1, with 9 nucleotides matching TRBD2. Germline CDR1 reads ENHRY; CDR2 reads SYGVKD. The CDR3 loop spans 14 amino acids. V shed 6 bases, J shed 7 bases, and the junction held 7 bases outside the gene matches. CDR3 nucleotides: TGTGCCATCAGGTCGGGCGGGAGGGCAAATGAGCAGTTCTTC. It encodes CAIRSGGRANEQFF.

The chain is built from TRBV6-5 and TRBJ2-5; 11 bases agree with TRBD2. Germline V gene sequence: CDR1 MNHEY, CDR2 SVGAGI. The CDR3 runs to 13 residues. J gave up 5 bases and V 6 bases, and 2 bases lay outside the gene matches. The CDR3 is CASRGLAGETQYF. The CDR3 DNA follows: TGTGCCAGCAGAGGACTAGCGGGCGAGACCCAGTACTTC.

V is TRBV7-6 and J is TRBJ1-4; D ambiguous. From germline, CDR1 is SGHVS and CDR2 FNYEAQ. The length of the CDR3 is 15 residues. Trimming removed 2 bases at V and 4 bases at J, with 11 bases between. CDR3 protein: CASSLLAGINEKLFF. As DNA, the CDR3 is TGTGCCAGCAGCTTACTGGCGGGGATTAATGAAAAACTGTTTTTT.

The chain recombines TRBV10-1 with TRBJ2-1; TRBD1 aligns across 8 bases. Per the germline V gene, CDR1 is WNHNN and CDR2 is SYGVQD (reference sequence). CDR3 length equals 16 residues. J was trimmed by 5 bases and V by 2 bases; bases with no gene match: 8. CDR3 coding DNA: TGCGCCAGCAGTGAGCTCCTACAGGGGGATAACAATGAGCAGTTCTTC. Translating it yields CASSELLQGDNNEQFF.

This chain connects TRBV29-1 to TRBJ2-5, with D tentatively TRBD1 (6 bases). The CDR3 covers 16 residues. Germline V gives CDR1 SQVTM, CDR2 ANQGSEA. V lost 1 base and J lost 2, with 17 bases in between. The CDR3 here is CSVEGIVGGGQETQYF. DNA for the CDR3: TGCAGCGTTGAAGGTATCGTTGGGGGCGGTCAAGAGACCCAGTACTTC.

This sequence joins TRBV7-9 and TRBJ2-5; the match to TRBD2 covers 9 bases. This CDR3 comprises 13 residues. In germline, CDR1 is SEHNR, CDR2 FQNEAQ (reference sequence). The V gene end was trimmed by 7 bases and the J gene end by 5 bases; junction bases not matched to a gene: 5. Written as DNA, the CDR3 is TGTGCCAGCACCCTAGCGGGAATGGAGACCCAGTACTTC. It is translated as CASTLAGMETQYF.

The V and J genes are TRBV7-3 and TRBJ2-1; D is uncertain. CDR1 SGHTA and CDR2 FQGTGA come from the germline V gene. The V gene lost 5 bases and the J gene lost 5 bases, with 16 bases spanning the gap. The CDR3 loop spans 15 amino acids. The CDR3, as DNA: TGTGCCAGCAGCCCGAGTATAGGGTGGAACAATGAGCAGTTCTTC. Its protein product is CASSPSIGWNNEQFF.

The chain combines TRBV18 with TRBJ1-6; 7 bases fit TRBD1. This CDR3 contains 14 residues. Per germline, CDR1 KGHSH and CDR2 LQKENI. With V trimmed by 4 bases and J by 8 bases, 5 bases remained unmatched. The CDR3 region is CASSQTGRDSPLHF. CDR3 nucleotide sequence: TGTGCCAGCTCACAGACAGGGAGGGATTCACCCCTCCACTTT.

The chain carries TRBV5-6 and TRBJ1-2; no clear D. V was clipped by 1 base and J by 5 bases, with 9 bases between them. Germline-derived CDR1 and CDR2 are SGHDT and YYEEEE. This CDR3 comprises 13 residues. The CDR3: CASSLRQAYGYTF. For the CDR3, the DNA is TGTGCCAGCAGCTTGAGGCAGGCATATGGCTACACCTTC.

The chain has TRBV29-1 and TRBJ1-4; TRBD1 is a possible D gene (6 bases). This CDR3 spans 18 amino acids. Germline values: CDR1 SQVTM, CDR2 ANQGSEA. Trimming shortened V by 0 bases and J by 1 base, and 18 bases separated the two germline ends. CDR3 residues: CSVEEGPRGFGTNEKLFF. CDR3 nucleotide sequence: TGCAGCGTTGAAGAAGGGCCGAGGGGGTTTGGAACTAATGAAAAACTGTTTTTT. The whole variable domain, remainder taken from reference TRBV29-1 and TRBJ1-4, is SAVISQKPSRDICQRGTSLTIQCQVDSQVTMMFWYRQQPGQSLTLIATANQGSEATYESGFVIDKFPISRPNLTFSTLTVSNMSPEDSSIYLCSVEEGPRGFGTNEKLFFGSGTQLSVL.

The genes are TRBV7-2 and TRBJ1-1, with 10 bases identical to TRBD1. V shed 5 bases and J 3 bases; nucleotides not matched to a gene: 6. CDR3 length equals 15 residues. Germline V gene lookup returns CDR1 SGHTA and CDR2 FQGNSA. In nucleotides, the CDR3 is TGTGCCAGCAGCCGAGCCGGGACAGGGGACACTGAAGCTTTCTTT. Its translation is CASSRAGTGDTEAFF.